The rows below give T cell receptor beta chains drawn from one sample of a study of blood T cells in healthy people across ages. One entry per CDR3 protein results from TCRdb running MiXCR on the 5' RACE reads. This sample yields hundreds of thousands of distinct CDR3 sequences, of which roughly 50% are seen a single time; 20% to 25% belongs to the top ten. The sequencing sample was made of blood. The source of these receptors is a man aged 25 to 45 in good health. Both conserved end residues are part of each CDR3. A D gene is named only where the DNA matches it firmly. Size is omitted from some rows. Given values are once, few, many or a class for expanded clones.

J gene: TRBJ2-5; V gene: TRBV6-5; clone size: few; D gene: .; CDR3 DNA: TGTGCCAGCAGTTACTCCGACGAACAGACCCAGTACTTC; CDR3 protein: CASSYSDEQTQYF
J gene: TRBJ2-5; V gene: TRBV28; clone size: .; D gene: .; CDR3 DNA: TGTGCCAGTAGACCAATGGGTTCACAAGAGACCCAGTACTTC; CDR3 protein: CASRPMGSQETQYF
J gene: TRBJ2-7; V gene: TRBV7-2; clone size: .; D gene: .; CDR3 DNA: TGTGCCAGCAGCCCGGGATATGTCTCCTACGAGCAGTACTTC; CDR3 protein: CASSPGYVSYEQYF
J gene: TRBJ1-5; V gene: TRBV20-1; clone size: once; D gene: .; CDR3 DNA: TGCAGTGCTATAACCGGGAGCTTGGATCAGCCCCAGCATTTT; CDR3 protein: CSAITGSLDQPQHF
J gene: TRBJ1-6; V gene: TRBV5-1; clone size: few; D gene: .; CDR3 DNA: TGCGCCAGCAGCTCGCGACCGGAGGGCAAAGCCAATTCACCCCTCCACTTT; CDR3 protein: CASSSRPEGKANSPLHF
J gene: TRBJ2-5; V gene: TRBV6-2/TRBV6-3; clone size: .; D gene: .; CDR3 DNA: TGTGCCAGCAGGGCCAGCTGGGGAGAGACCCAGTACTTC; CDR3 protein: CASRASWGETQYF
J gene: TRBJ2-3; V gene: TRBV20-1; clone size: .; D gene: .; CDR3 DNA: TGCAGTGCTAGTGACTTACCTAGCACAGATACGCAGTATTTT; CDR3 protein: CSASDLPSTDTQYF
J gene: TRBJ2-7; V gene: TRBV6-2/TRBV6-3; clone size: .; D gene: TRBD2; CDR3 DNA: TGTGCCAGCAGCACGGGGGGGTCCCCCTACGAGCAGTACTTC; CDR3 protein: CASSTGGSPYEQYF
J gene: TRBJ1-2; V gene: TRBV28; clone size: few; D gene: .; CDR3 DNA: TGTGCCAGCTTGGACAGTGGCTATGGCTACACCTTC; CDR3 protein: CASLDSGYGYTF
J gene: TRBJ2-1; V gene: TRBV7-2; clone size: few; D gene: .; CDR3 DNA: TGTGCCAGCAGCCAGCCGGGGGCCTACAATGAGCAGTTCTTC; CDR3 protein: CASSQPGAYNEQFF
J gene: TRBJ2-7; V gene: TRBV7-9; clone size: few; D gene: .; CDR3 DNA: TGTGCCAGCAGCTGGACCCGGACATTCCCCTACGAGCAGTACTTC; CDR3 protein: CASSWTRTFPYEQYF
J gene: TRBJ2-2; V gene: TRBV20-1; clone size: .; D gene: .; CDR3 DNA: TGCAGTGCTAGAATCGACACCGGGGAGCTGTTTTTT; CDR3 protein: CSARIDTGELFF
J gene: TRBJ2-7; V gene: TRBV6-1; clone size: few; D gene: .; CDR3 DNA: TGTGCCAGCCGACATGTTCCCTACGAGCAGTACTTC; CDR3 protein: CASRHVPYEQYF
J gene: TRBJ2-1; V gene: TRBV2; clone size: few; D gene: TRBD2; CDR3 DNA: TGTGCCAGCAGTGGGACTAGCGGGAGCAATGAGCAGTTCTTC; CDR3 protein: CASSGTSGSNEQFF
J gene: TRBJ2-1; V gene: TRBV9; clone size: once; D gene: TRBD2; CDR3 DNA: TGTGCCAGCAGCACCAGAGCGGGAGTGTTCTACAATGAGCAGTTCTTC; CDR3 protein: CASSTRAGVFYNEQFF
J gene: TRBJ2-4; V gene: TRBV6-1; clone size: .; D gene: .; CDR3 DNA: TGTGCCAGCAGTTCTCATTCCGGAAACATTCAGTACTTC; CDR3 protein: CASSSHSGNIQYF
J gene: TRBJ2-3; V gene: TRBV20-1; clone size: once; D gene: TRBD2; CDR3 DNA: TGCAGTGCTAGAGATGCAACTAGCGCGACAGATACGCAGTATTTT; CDR3 protein: CSARDATSATDTQYF
J gene: TRBJ2-6; V gene: TRBV15; clone size: .; D gene: TRBD1; CDR3 DNA: TGTGCCACCAGATACTCAAGCCGGACAGGGGTTTTGTCTGGGGCCAACGTCCTGACTTTC; CDR3 protein: CATRYSSRTGVLSGANVLTF
J gene: TRBJ2-5; V gene: TRBV7-2; clone size: .; D gene: .; CDR3 DNA: TGTGCCAGCAGCTTAGCAGCGGCAACTATAGAGACCCAGTACTTC; CDR3 protein: CASSLAAATIETQYF
J gene: TRBJ2-7; V gene: TRBV20-1; clone size: .; D gene: .; CDR3 DNA: TGCAGTGCTAGAGCAGCAACCTACGAGCAGTACTTC; CDR3 protein: CSARAATYEQYF
J gene: TRBJ2-3; V gene: TRBV20-1; clone size: .; D gene: .; CDR3 DNA: TGCAGTGCTAGTCTCGGGGGAACCACAGATACGCAGTATTTT; CDR3 protein: CSASLGGTTDTQYF
J gene: TRBJ2-3; V gene: TRBV5-1; clone size: .; D gene: .; CDR3 DNA: TGCGCCAGCAGTTTGGTGGGGTCAGCACCAGATACGCAGTATTTT; CDR3 protein: CASSLVGSAPDTQYF
J gene: TRBJ2-7; V gene: TRBV10-3; clone size: .; D gene: .; CDR3 DNA: TGTGCCGTAAAGGGATTAAATGAGCAGTACTTC; CDR3 protein: CAVKGLNEQYF
J gene: TRBJ1-2; V gene: TRBV10-3; clone size: .; D gene: .; CDR3 DNA: TGTGCCTCCGGGGCGACACAGCTTAACTATGGCTACACCTTC; CDR3 protein: CASGATQLNYGYTF
J gene: TRBJ2-5; V gene: TRBV4-1; clone size: .; D gene: TRBD1; CDR3 DNA: TGCGCCAGCAGCCCGACCCCTGGGACAGAAGAGACCCAGTACTTC; CDR3 protein: CASSPTPGTEETQYF
J gene: TRBJ2-3; V gene: TRBV29-1; clone size: .; D gene: .; CDR3 DNA: TGCAGCGTTCATTGGGGAGGTACGCAGTATTTT; CDR3 protein: CSVHWGGTQYF
J gene: TRBJ2-3; V gene: TRBV10-3; clone size: .; D gene: .; CDR3 DNA: TGTGCCATCAGCGCCAGGGAGAATATGCAGTATTTT; CDR3 protein: CAISARENMQYF
J gene: TRBJ1-1; V gene: TRBV12-3/TRBV12-4; clone size: .; D gene: .; CDR3 DNA: TGTGCCAGCAGTTTAGACCCGGGCACTGAAGCTTTCTTT; CDR3 protein: CASSLDPGTEAFF
J gene: TRBJ2-5; V gene: TRBV11-2; clone size: .; D gene: TRBD2; CDR3 DNA: TGTGCCAGCCATCTAGCTAGCGGGAACAATGAGCAGTACTTC; CDR3 protein: CASHLASGNNEQYF
J gene: TRBJ2-3; V gene: TRBV12-3/TRBV12-4; clone size: few; D gene: TRBD2; CDR3 DNA: TGTGCCAGCAGTAATCGCAGTGGGAGGGCAGATACGCAGTATTTT; CDR3 protein: CASSNRSGRADTQYF
J gene: TRBJ2-7; V gene: TRBV28; clone size: .; D gene: TRBD1; CDR3 DNA: TGCGCCAGCAGTCCCGCCGGGACAGGGGGCCACGAGCAGTACTTC; CDR3 protein: CASSPAGTGGHEQYF
J gene: TRBJ2-7; V gene: TRBV11-2; clone size: .; D gene: TRBD2; CDR3 DNA: TGTGCCAGCAGCTTAGGGACTAGCGCCTTATTAACCTACGAGCAGTACTTC; CDR3 protein: CASSLGTSALLTYEQYF